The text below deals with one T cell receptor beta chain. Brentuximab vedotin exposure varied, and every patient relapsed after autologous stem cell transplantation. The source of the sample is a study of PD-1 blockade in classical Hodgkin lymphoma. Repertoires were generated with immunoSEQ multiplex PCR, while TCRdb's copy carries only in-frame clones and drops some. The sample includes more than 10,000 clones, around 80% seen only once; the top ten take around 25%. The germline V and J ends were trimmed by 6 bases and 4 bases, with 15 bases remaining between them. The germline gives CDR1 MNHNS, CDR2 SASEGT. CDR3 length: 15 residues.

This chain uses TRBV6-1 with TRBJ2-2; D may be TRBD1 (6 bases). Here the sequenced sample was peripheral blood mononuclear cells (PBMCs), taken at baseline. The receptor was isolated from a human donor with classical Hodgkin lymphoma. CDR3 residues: CASRNRVGGTGELFF. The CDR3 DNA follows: TGTGCCAGCAGGAACAGGGTTGGGGGCACCGGGGAGCTGTTTTTT.